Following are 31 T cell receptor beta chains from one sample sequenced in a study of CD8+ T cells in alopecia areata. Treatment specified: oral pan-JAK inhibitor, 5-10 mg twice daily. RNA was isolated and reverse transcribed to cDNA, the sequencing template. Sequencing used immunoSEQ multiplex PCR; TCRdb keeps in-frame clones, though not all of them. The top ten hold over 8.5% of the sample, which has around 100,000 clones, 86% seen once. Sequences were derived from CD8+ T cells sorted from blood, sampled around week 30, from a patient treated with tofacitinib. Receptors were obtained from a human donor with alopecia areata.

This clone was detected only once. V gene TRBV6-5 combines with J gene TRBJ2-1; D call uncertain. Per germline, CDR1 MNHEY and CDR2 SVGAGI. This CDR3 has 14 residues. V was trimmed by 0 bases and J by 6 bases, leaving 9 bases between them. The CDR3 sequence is CASSYSGSGNEQFF. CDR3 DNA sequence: TGTGCCAGCAGTTACTCGGGGTCGGGCAATGAGCAGTTCTTC.

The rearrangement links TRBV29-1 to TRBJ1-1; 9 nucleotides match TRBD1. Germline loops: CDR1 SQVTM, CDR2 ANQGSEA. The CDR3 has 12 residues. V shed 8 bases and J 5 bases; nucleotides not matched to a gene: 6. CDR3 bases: TGCAGCCTTTGGGGGACAGGGACTGAAGCTTTCTTT. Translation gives CSLWGTGTEAFF.

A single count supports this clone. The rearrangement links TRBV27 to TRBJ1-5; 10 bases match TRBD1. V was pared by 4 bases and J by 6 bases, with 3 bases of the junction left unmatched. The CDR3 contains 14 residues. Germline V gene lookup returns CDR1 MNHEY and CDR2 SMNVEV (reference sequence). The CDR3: CASSSGQGVQPQHF. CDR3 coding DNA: TGTGCCAGCAGTTCCGGACAGGGGGTTCAGCCCCAGCATTTT.

The CDR3 reads CASSSRLGVTSGRLHEQFF. DNA of the CDR3: TGTGCCAGCAGCTCGCGGCTGGGGGTGACTAGCGGGAGGCTACATGAGCAGTTCTTC. The chain joins TRBV5-6 to TRBJ2-1, with TRBD2 identical over 13 bases. With 3 bases clipped from V and 8 bases from J, the junction kept 17 bases outside the gene matches. The length of the CDR3 is 19 residues. CDR1 is SGHDT, CDR2 YYEEEE, per germline.

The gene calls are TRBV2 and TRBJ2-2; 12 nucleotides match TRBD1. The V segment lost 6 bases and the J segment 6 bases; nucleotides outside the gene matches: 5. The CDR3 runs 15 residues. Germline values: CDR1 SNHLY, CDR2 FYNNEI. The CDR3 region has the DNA TGTGCCAGCAGAACGGGACAGGGGGCCCCCGGGGAGCTGTTTTTT. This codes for CASRTGQGAPGELFF.

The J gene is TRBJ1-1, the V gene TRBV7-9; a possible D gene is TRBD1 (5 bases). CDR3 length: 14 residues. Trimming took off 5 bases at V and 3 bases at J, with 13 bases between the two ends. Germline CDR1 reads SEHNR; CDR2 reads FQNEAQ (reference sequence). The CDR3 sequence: CASSDLRGDTEAFF. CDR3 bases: TGTGCCAGCAGCGACCTACGGGGGGACACTGAAGCTTTCTTT.

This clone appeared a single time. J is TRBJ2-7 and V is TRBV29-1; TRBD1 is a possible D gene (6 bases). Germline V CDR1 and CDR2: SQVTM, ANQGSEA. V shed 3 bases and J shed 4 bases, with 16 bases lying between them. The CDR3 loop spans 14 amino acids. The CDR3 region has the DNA TGCAGCGTTGATGCGACAGGTATGGGGTACGAGCAGTACTTC. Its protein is CSVDATGMGYEQYF.

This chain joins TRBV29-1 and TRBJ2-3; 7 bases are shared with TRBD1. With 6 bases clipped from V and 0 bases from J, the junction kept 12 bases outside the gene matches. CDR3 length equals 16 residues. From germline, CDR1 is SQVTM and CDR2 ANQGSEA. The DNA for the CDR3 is TGCAGCGTCGAAACGGCGGACAGGAGTAGCACAGATACGCAGTATTTT. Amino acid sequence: CSVETADRSSTDTQYF.

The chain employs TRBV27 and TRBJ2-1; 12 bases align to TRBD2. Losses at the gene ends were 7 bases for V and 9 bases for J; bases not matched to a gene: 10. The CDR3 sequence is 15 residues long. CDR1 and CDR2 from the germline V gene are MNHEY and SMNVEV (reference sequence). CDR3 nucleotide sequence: TGTGCCAGCAACCCACGGACTAGCGGGAAGGGTGAGCAGTTCTTC. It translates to CASNPRTSGKGEQFF.

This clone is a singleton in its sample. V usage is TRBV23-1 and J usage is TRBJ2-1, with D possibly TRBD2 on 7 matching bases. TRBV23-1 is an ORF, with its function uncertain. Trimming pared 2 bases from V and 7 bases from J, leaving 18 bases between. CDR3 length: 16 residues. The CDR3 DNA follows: TGCGCCAGCAGTCAACACGGGGGGCTTCATGGGAATGAGCAGTTCTTC. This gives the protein CASSQHGGLHGNEQFF.

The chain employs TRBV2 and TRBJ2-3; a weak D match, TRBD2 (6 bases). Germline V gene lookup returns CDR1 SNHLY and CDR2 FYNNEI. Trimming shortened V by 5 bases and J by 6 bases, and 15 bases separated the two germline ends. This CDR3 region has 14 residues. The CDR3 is CASSPGRSTDTQYF. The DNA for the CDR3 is TGTGCCAGCAGTCCAGGGAGGTCTACCGATACGCAGTATTTT.

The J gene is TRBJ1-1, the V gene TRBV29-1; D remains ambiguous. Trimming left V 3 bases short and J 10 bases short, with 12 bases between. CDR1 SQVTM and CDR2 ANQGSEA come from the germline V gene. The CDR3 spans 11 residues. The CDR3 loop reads CSVDRLMRAFF. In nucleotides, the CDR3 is TGCAGCGTTGACAGGCTGATGAGAGCTTTCTTT.

As DNA, the CDR3 is TGCGCCAGCAGCTTGAAGGTAACCGGGACAGGGACCTACGAGCAGTACTTC. Its protein is CASSLKVTGTGTYEQYF. V is TRBV5-1 and J is TRBJ2-7, with TRBD1 identical over 9 bases. The CDR3 sequence is 17 residues long. Germline V gene lookup returns CDR1 SGHRS and CDR2 YFSETQ. The trim removed 1 base at V and 2 bases at J, leaving 10 bases unmatched.

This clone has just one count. The CDR3 spells CAISELAGGYNEQFF. The CDR3 bases are TGTGCCATCAGTGAGCTAGCGGGAGGCTACAATGAGCAGTTCTTC. The J gene is TRBJ2-1, the V gene TRBV10-3; 11 bases fit TRBD2. From germline, CDR1 is ENHRY and CDR2 SYGVKD. The CDR3 is made up of 15 amino acids. V lost 2 bases, J lost 3 bases, and 0 bases stayed unmatched.

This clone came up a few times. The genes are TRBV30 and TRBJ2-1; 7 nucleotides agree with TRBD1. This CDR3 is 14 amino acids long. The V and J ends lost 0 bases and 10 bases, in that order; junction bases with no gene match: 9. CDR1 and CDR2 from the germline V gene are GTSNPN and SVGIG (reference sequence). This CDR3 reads CAWSVRGPQAEQFF. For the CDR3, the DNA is TGTGCCTGGAGTGTAAGGGGGCCCCAAGCGGAGCAGTTCTTC.

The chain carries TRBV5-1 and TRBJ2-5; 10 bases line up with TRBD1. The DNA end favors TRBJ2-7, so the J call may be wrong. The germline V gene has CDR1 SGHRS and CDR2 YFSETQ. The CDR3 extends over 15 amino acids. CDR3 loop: CASSPGQGSTYEQYF. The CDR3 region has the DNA TGCGCCAGCAGCCCGGGACAGGGGTCTACCTACGAGCAGTACTTC.

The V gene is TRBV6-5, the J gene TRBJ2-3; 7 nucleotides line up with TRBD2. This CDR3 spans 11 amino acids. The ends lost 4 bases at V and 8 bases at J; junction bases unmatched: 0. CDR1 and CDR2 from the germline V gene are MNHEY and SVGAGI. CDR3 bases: TGTGCCAGCAGTTGGGGGGGTACGCAGTATTTT. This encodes CASSWGGTQYF.

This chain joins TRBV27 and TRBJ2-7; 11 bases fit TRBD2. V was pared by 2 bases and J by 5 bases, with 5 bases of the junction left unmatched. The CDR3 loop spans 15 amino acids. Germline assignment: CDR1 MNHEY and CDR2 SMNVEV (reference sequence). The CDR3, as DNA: TGTGCCAGCAGTTTACTAGCGGGAGGCAGGAACGAGCAGTACTTC. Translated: CASSLLAGGRNEQYF.

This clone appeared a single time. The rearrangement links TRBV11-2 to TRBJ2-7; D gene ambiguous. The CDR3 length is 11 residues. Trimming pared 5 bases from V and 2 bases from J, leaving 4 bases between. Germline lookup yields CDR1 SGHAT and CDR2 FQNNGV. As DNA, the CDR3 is TGTGCCAGCAGCATTACCTACGAGCAGTACTTC. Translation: CASSITYEQYF.

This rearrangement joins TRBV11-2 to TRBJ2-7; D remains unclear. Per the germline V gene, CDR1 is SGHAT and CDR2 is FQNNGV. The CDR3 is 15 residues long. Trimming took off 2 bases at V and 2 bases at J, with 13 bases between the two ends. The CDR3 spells CASSLYGGGPYEQYF. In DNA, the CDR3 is TGTGCCAGCAGCTTATATGGTGGTGGTCCCTACGAGCAGTACTTC. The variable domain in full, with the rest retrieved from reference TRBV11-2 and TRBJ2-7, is EAGVAQSPRYKIIEKRQSVAFWCNPISGHATLYWYQQILGQGPKLLIQFQNNGVVDDSQLPKDRFSAERLKGVDSTLKIQPAKLEDSAVYLCASSLYGGGPYEQYFGPGTRLTVT.

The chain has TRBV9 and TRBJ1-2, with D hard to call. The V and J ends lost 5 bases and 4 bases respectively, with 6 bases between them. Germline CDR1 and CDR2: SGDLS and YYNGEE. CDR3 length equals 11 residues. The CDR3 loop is CASRGTYGYTF. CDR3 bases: TGTGCCAGCAGAGGAACCTATGGCTACACCTTC.

The CDR3 here is CASSSPLRLTGTGEVDTGELFF. The CDR3 DNA sequence: TGCGCCAGCAGCTCTCCTCTACGTTTAACCGGGACAGGGGAAGTCGACACCGGGGAGCTGTTTTTT. The rearrangement links TRBV4-1 to TRBJ2-2; TRBD1 aligns across 10 bases. Trimming at V came to 5 bases and at J to 3 bases, leaving 24 bases not matched to a gene. CDR1 MGHRA and CDR2 YSYEKL come from the germline V gene. The length of the CDR3 is 22 residues.

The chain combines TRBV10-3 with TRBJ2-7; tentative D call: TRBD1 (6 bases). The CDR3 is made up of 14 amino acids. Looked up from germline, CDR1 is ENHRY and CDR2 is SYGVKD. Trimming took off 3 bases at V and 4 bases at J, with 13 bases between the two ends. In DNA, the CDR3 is TGTGCCATCAGTGACCCCCAGGGGTTGTACGAGCAGTACTTC. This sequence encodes CAISDPQGLYEQYF.

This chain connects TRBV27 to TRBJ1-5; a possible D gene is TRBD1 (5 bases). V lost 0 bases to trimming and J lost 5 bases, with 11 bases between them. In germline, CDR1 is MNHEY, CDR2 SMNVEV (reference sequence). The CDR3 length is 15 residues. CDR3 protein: CASSLSRGGDQPQHF. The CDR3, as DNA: TGTGCCAGCAGTTTATCGAGGGGTGGGGATCAGCCCCAGCATTTT.

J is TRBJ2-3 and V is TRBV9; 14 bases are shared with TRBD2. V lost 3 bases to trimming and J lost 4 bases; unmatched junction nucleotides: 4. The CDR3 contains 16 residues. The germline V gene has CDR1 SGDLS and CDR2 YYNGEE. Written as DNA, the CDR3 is TGTGCCAGCAGCGCAGGGACTAGCGGGGGAGCAGATACGCAGTATTTT. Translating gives CASSAGTSGGADTQYF. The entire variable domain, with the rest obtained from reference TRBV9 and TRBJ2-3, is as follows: DSGVTQTPKHLITATGQRVTLRCSPRSGDLSVYWYQQSLDQGLQFLIQYYNGEERAKGNILERFSAQQFPDLHSELNLSSLELGDSALYFCASSAGTSGGADTQYFGPGTRLTVL.

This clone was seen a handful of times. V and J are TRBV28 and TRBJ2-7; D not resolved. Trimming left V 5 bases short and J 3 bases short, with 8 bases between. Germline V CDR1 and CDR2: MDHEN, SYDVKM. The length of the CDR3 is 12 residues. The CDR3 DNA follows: TGTGCCAGCAGTGTTCCTAGCTACGAGCAGTACTTC. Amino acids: CASSVPSYEQYF.

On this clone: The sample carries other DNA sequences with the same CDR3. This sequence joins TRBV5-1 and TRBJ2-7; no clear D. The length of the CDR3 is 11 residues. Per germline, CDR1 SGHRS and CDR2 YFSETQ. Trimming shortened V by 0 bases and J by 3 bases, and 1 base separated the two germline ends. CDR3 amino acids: CASSLGYEQYF. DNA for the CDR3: TGCGCCAGCAGCTTGGGCTACGAGCAGTACTTC.

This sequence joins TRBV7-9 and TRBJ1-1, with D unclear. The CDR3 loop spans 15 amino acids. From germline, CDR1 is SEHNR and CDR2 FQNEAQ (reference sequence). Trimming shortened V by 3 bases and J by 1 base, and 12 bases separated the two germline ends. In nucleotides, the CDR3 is TGTGCCAGCAGCTTCGACAAGGACGGGAACACTGAAGCTTTCTTT. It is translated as CASSFDKDGNTEAFF.

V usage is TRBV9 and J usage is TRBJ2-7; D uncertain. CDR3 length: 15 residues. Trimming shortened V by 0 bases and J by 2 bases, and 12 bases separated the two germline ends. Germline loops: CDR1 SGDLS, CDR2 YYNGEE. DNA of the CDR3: TGTGCCAGCAGCGTAGGCCCCACAGCCCCCTACGAGCAGTACTTC. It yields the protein CASSVGPTAPYEQYF.

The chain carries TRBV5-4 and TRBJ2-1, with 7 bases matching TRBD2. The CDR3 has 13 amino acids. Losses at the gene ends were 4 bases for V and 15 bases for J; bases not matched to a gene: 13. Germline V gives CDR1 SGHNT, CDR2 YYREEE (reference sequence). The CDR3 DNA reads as TGTGCCAGCAGCCCTCCCGGGGGAGGGGACTCGTTCTTC. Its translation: CASSPPGGGDSFF.

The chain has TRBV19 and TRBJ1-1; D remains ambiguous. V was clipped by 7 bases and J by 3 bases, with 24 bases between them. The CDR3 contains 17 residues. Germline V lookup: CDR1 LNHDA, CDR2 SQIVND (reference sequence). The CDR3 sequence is CASTYEVVGDDDTEAFF. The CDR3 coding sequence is TGTGCCAGTACCTACGAGGTCGTAGGAGATGATGACACTGAAGCTTTCTTT.